This T cell receptor beta chain was sequenced for a study of T-cell memory formation after mild COVID-19 (dated by TCRdb to the early 2020s). Looking at the study overall: TCR sequence clusters from the two donors were largely donor specific. T-cell clones expanding and contracting after mild COVID-19 in a couple of donors were tracked by longitudinal TCRalpha and TCRbeta repertoire sequencing. Two young, previously healthy adult volunteers, one female and one male, were included in the cohort. On the study overall, not on this receptor specifically: Contracting CD4+ clones turned up mainly in the CM and EM memory subsets, whereas EMRA was where CD8+ clones were enriched. From day 15 to 85, contracting clones showed balanced CD4/CD8 phenotypes, whereas a second wave of clones that expanded from day 15 to 37 leaned towards CD4+. SARS-CoV-2 specificity was not confirmed for the second-wave clones peaking on day 37. The study covered only two mild cases, and larger cohorts including severe cases with pre-infection samples were considered necessary. Some responding clones were detected in pre-infection memory, suggesting pre-existing cross-reactive memory T cells joined the SARS-CoV-2 response.

TCRdb shows the sequencer as Illumina NovaSeq 6000. Using 5'RACE with constant-segment primers, TCRalpha and TCRbeta cDNA libraries were constructed, with sample barcodes and unique molecular identifiers added in the process. RNA was extracted from every sample with Trizol reagent. The libraries were amplified in two PCR steps, and the second step added a second sample barcode and Illumina TruSeq adapters. Sequencing of the libraries was done on an Illumina NovaSeq, producing 2 x 150 bp paired-end reads. The original pipeline was this. Demultiplexing of reads and collapsing into UMI-guided consensus sequences were performed with migec v1.2.7. Using mixcr v2.1.11, the UMI consensuses were aligned to TRA and TRB V and J templates and assembled into clonotypes. A clonotype was counted as expanded or contracted only if both edgeR and NoisET called the change significant, with noise models trained on biological replicates. For edgeR calls, a false discovery rate-adjusted p below 0.01 and a log2 fold-change threshold of 1 were applied. As an exploratory analysis of dynamics, PCA with hierarchical clustering was applied to max-normalized trajectories of the 1000 most abundant clonotypes. Each responding clone was given a CD4 or CD8 phenotype based on the CD4+ and CD8+ repertoires, which had been sequenced separately. TCRdb passed the public sequencing reads through fastp at Q25 and MiXCR, retaining productive beta sequences. Rows are unified per CDR3 protein, each entry keeping the most common DNA and genes. The authors' filters were not applied to this entry. The sample contains 200,000 to 250,000 distinct CDR3 sequences, 9.5% of them found a single time. Of the sample, 3.5% to 4% falls within the top ten clones.

Based on the germline V gene (reference sequence), the CDR1 and CDR2 sequences are DFQATT and SNEGSKA. V has 3 bases trimmed and J has 13 bases trimmed; junction bases matching no gene number 12. CDR3 length: 14 amino acids, cysteine to phenylalanine. Solely the CDR3 DNA is kept, with 42 bases framed from the first base. In regard to this clonotype: No antigen is known for it. Per-nucleotide qualities are absent, and no much larger clonotype sits a single base away.

Ficoll-Paque density gradient centrifugation was used to isolate PBMCs. The sequencing sample was made of PBMCs or a T cell subset sorted from them (not recorded which). The rearrangement combines TRBV20-1 with TRBJ2-3; the junction holds 11 bases that match TRBD2. The TCR sequence derives from a man between 18 and 35 years old who had mild COVID-19 (a few samples of this study predate the infection). The sample titles of this study are shuffled in the database, so cell type and time point are left out; the donor was told from shared clones. CDR3 loop: CSASIPSGGKGEYF. The DNA sequence is TGCAGTGCTAGTATCCCTAGCGGGGGGAAAGGGGAGTATTTT.